The sequence of this T cell receptor beta chain was determined in a study of blood T cell repertoires in COVID-19. This clone appeared once. Original handling: Nucleated cell number was recorded as an estimate derived from reference gene primer amplification. The protocol was immunoSEQ multiplex PCR, while the TCRdb copy is restricted to in-frame clones and leaves out a portion. The V and J calls and clone size come from that table; D and trimming were worked out from the DNA. The sample has 130,000 to 150,000 clones, about 80% seen once. The V end lost 4 bases, the J end lost 1 base, and 10 bases lay between the germline ends. This CDR3 is built from 15 residues. Germline V gives CDR1 SGHTA, CDR2 FQGNSA.

The material sequenced was peripheral blood. The rearrangement links TRBV7-2 to TRBJ2-2; TRBD2 might be the D (5 bases). The sequence derives from a man aged 60 to 69 with acute or convalescent COVID-19. This CDR3 is CASSYLSGNTGELFF. In DNA, the CDR3 is TGTGCCAGCAGCTACCTCAGCGGGAACACCGGGGAGCTGTTTTTT.